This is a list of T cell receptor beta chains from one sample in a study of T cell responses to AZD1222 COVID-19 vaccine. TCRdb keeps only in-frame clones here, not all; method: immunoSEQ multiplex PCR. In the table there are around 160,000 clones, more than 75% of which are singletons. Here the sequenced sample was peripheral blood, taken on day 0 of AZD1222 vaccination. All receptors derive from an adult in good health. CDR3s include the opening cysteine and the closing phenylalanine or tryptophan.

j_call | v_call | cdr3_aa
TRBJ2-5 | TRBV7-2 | CASSLQTGRGETQYF
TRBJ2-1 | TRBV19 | CASSLRGRLNNEQFF
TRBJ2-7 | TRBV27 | CASRLYPRDSRYEQYF
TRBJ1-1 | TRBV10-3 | CAIRSPRAGGTEAFF
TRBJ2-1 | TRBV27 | CASSASAYSSYNEQFF
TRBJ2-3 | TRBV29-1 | CSVVASTDTQYF
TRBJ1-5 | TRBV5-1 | CASSDGTLNSNQPQHF
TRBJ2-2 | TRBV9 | CASGGRSNTGELFF
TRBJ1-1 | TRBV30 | CAPFRRGNTEAFF
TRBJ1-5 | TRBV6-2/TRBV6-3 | CASSYGQGHYSNQPQHF
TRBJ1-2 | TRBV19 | CASTPRNYGYTF
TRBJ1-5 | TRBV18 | CASSPPGNQPQHF
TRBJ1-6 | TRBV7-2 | CASSFDRGNSPLHF
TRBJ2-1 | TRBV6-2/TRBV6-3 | CASSYRSASGRTLAYNEQFF
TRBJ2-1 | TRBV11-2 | CASSLDRLAGGYNEQFF
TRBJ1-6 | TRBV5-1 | CASSLSGTGPNSPLHF
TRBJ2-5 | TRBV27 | CASSLTIGQMRETQYF
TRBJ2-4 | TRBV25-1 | CASRRDRENIQYF
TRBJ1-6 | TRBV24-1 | CATSMGNSPLHF
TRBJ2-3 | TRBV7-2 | CASKTGASRQSTQYF
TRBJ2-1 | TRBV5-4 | CASSLGREQFF
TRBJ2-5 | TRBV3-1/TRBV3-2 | CASSLGTGQETQYF